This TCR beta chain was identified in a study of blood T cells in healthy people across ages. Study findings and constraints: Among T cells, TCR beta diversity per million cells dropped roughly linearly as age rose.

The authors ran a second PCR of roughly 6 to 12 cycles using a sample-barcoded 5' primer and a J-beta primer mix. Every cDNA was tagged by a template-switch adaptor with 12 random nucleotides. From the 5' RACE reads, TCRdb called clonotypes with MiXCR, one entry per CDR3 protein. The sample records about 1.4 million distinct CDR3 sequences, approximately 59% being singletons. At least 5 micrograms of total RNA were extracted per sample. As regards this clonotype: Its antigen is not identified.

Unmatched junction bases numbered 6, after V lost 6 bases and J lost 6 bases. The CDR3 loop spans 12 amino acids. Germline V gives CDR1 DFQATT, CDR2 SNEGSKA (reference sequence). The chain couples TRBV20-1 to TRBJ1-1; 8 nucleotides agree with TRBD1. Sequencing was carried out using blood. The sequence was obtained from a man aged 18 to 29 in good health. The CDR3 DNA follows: TGCAGTGCGGACAGGGCGAGCGCTGAAGCTTTCTTT. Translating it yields CSADRASAEAFF.